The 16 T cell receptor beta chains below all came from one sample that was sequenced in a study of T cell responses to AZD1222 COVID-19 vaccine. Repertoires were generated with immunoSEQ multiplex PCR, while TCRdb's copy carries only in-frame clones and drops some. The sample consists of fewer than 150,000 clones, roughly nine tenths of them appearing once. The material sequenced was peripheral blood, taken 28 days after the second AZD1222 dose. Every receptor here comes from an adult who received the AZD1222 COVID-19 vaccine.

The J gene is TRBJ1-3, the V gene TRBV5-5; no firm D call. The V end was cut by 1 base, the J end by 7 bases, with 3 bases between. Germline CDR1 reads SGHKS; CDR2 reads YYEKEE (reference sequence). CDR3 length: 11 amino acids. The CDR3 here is CASSLMNTIYF. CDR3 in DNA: TGTGCCAGCAGCTTGATGAACACCATATATTTT.

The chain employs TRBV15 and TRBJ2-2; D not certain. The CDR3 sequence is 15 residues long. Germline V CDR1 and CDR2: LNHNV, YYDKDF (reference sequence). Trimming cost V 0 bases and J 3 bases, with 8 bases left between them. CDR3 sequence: CATSRDGRDTGELFF. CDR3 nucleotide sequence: TGTGCCACCAGCAGAGACGGTCGGGACACCGGGGAGCTGTTTTTT.

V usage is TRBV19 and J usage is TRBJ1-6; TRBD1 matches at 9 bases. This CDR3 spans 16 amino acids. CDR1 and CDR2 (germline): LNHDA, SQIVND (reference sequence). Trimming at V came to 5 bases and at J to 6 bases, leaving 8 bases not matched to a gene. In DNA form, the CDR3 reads TGTGCCAGTAGTTTCCCGGGACAGGGTAGTAATTCACCCCTCCACTTT. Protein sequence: CASSFPGQGSNSPLHF.

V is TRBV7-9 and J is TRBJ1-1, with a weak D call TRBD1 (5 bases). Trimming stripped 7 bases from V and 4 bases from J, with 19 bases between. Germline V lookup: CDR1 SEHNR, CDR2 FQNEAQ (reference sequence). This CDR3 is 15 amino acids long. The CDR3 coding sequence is TGTGCCAGCACCACGGGGGTGGAGGGTGCCACTGAAGCTTTCTTT. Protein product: CASTTGVEGATEAFF.

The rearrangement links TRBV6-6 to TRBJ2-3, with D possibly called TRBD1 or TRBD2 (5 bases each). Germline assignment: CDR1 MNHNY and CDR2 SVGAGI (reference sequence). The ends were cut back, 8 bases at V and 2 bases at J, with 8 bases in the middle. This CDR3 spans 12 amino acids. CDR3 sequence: CASGGFTDTQYF. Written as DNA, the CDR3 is TGTGCCAGCGGGGGATTCACAGATACGCAGTATTTT.

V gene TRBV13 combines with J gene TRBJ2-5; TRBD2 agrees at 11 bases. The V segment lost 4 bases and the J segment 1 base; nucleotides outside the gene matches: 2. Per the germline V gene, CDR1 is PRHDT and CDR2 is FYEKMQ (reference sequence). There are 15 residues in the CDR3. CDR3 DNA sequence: TGTGCCAGCAGCTCAGGGACTAGCGGCCAAGAGACCCAGTACTTC. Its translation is CASSSGTSGQETQYF.

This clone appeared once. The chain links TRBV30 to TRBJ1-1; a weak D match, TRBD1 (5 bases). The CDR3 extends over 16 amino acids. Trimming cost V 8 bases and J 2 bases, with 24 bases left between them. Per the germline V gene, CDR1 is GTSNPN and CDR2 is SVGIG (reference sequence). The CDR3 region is CAAGTKGDFLNTEAFF. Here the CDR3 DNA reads TGTGCCGCAGGGACCAAGGGAGATTTTCTAAACACTGAAGCTTTCTTT.

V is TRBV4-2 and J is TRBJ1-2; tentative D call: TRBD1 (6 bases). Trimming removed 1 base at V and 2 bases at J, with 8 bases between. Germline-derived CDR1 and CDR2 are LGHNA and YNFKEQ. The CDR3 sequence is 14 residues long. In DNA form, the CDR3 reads TGTGCCAGCAGCCAAGGAGGACAGAACTATGGCTACACCTTC. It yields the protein CASSQGGQNYGYTF.

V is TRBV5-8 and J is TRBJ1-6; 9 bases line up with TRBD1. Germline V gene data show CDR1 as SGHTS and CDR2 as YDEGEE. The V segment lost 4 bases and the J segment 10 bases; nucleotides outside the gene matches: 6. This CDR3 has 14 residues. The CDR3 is CASSRRQGGSPLHF. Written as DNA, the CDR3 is TGTGCCAGCAGCAGGCGACAGGGGGGCTCACCCCTCCACTTT.

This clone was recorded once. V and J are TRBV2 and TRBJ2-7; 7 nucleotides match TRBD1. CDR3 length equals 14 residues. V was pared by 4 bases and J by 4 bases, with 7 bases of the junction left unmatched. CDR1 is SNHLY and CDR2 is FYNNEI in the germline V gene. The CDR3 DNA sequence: TGTGCCAGCAGTGCGCAGGACAGGCTATACGAGCAGTACTTC. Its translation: CASSAQDRLYEQYF.

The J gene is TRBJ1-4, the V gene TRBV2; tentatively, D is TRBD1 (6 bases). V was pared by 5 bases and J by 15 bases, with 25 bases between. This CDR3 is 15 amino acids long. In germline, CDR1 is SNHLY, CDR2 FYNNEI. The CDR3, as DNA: TGTGCCAGCAGTCCGGACAGCCAGAGTGGGAAAAGGGTGTTTTTT. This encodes CASSPDSQSGKRVFF.

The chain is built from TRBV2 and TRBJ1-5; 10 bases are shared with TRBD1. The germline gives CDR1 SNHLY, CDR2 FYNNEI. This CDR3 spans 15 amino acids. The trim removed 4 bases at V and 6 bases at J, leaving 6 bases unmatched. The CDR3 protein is CASSGTGGLVQPQHF. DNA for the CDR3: TGTGCCAGCAGTGGGACAGGGGGTTTGGTTCAGCCCCAGCATTTT. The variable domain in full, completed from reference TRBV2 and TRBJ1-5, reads EPEVTQTPSHQVTQMGQEVILRCVPISNHLYFYWYRQILGQKVEFLVSFYNNEISEKSEIFDDQFSVERPDGSNFTLKIRSTKLEDSAMYFCASSGTGGLVQPQHFGDGTRLSIL.

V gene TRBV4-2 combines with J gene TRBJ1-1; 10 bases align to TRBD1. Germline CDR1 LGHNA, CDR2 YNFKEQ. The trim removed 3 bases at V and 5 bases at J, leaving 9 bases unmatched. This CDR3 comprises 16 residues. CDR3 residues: CASSQARQGARTEAFF. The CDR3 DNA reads TGTGCCAGCAGCCAGGCCCGACAGGGGGCGAGGACTGAAGCTTTCTTT.

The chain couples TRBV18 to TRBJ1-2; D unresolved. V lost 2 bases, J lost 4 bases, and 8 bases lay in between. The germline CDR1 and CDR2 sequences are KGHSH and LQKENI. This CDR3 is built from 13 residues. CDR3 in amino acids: CASSPGVSYGYTF. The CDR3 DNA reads TGTGCCAGCTCACCAGGGGTGAGCTATGGCTACACCTTC.

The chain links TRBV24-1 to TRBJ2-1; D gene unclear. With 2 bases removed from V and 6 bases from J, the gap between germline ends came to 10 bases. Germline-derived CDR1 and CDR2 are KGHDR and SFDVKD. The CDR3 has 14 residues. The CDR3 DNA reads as TGTGCCACCAGTGATTCCTCCAGGACCAATGAGCAGTTCTTC. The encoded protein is CATSDSSRTNEQFF.

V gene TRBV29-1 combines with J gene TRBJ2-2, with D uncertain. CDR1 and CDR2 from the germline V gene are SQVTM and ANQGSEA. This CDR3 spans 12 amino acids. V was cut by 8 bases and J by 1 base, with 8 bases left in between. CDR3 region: CSITENTGELFF. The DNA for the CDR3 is TGCAGCATAACAGAGAACACCGGGGAGCTGTTTTTT.